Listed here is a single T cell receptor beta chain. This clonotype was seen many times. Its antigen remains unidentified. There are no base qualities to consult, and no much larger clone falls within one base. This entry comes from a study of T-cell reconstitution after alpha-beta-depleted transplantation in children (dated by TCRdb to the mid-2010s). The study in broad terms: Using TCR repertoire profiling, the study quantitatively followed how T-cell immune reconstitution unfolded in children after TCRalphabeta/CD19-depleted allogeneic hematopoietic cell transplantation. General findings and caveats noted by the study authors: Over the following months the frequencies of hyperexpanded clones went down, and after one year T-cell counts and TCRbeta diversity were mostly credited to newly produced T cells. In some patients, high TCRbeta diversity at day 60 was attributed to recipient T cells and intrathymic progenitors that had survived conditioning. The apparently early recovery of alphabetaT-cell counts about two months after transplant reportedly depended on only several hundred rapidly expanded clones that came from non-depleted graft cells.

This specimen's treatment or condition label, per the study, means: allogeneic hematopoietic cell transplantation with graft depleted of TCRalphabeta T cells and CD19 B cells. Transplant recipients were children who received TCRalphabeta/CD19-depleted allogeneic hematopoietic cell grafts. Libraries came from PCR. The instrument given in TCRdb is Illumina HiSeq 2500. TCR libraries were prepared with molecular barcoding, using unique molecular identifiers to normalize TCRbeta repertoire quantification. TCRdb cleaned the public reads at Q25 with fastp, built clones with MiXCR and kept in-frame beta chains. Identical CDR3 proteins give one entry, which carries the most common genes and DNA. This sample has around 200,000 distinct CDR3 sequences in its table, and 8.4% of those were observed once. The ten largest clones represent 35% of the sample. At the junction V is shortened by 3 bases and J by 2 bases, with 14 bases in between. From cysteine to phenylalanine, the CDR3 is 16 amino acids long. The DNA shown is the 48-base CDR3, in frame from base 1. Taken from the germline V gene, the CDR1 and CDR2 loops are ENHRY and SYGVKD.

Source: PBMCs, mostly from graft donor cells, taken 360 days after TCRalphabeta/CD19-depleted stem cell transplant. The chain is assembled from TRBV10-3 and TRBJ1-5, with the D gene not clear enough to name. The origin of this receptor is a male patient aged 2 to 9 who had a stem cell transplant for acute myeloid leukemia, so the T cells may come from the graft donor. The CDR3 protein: CAISEIEGRGNQPQHF. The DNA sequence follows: TGTGCCATCAGTGAAATTGAGGGTAGGGGCAATCAGCCCCAGCATTTT.